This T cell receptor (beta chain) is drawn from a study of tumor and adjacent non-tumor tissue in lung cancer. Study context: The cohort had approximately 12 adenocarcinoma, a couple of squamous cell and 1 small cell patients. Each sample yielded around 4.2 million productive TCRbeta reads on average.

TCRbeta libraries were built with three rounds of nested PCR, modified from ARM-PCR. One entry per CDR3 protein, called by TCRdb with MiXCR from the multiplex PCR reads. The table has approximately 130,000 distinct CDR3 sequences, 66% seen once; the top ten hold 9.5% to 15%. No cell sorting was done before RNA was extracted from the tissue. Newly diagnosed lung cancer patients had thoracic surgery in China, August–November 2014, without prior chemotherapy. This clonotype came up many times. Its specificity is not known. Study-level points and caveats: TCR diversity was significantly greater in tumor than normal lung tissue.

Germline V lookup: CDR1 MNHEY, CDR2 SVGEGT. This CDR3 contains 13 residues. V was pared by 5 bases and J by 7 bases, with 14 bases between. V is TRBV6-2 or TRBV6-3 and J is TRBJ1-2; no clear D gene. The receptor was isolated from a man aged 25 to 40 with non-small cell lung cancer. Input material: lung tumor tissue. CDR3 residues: CASSPGPGSGYTF. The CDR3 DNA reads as TGTGCCAGCAGTCCGGGCCCTGGTAGTGGCTACACCTTC.